In its sample, the clone carrying this T cell receptor beta chain was seen a few times. The data are from a study of blood T cell repertoires in COVID-19. TCRdb keeps only in-frame clones here, not all; method: immunoSEQ multiplex PCR. The sample includes under 250,000 clones, over 80% of them seen just once. V dropped 4 bases and J dropped 1 base, with 11 bases sitting between them. There are 14 residues in the CDR3. The V gene's germline CDR1 is SGHRS and CDR2 YFSETQ. The chain carries TRBV5-1 and TRBJ1-1; D call uncertain. The TCR sequence derives from a human donor in a cohort sampled during active COVID-19. The sample comprised peripheral blood. The CDR3 loop is CASSADGRNTEAFF. In nucleotides, the CDR3 is TGCGCCAGCAGCGCTGATGGGAGGAACACTGAAGCTTTCTTT.